One sample yielded the 17 T cell receptor beta chains listed below, sequenced in a study of T cells in Graves' hyperthyroidism and ophthalmopathy. What was amplified from RNA transcripts were TCR beta CDR3 regions. Primed by the HTBI set, a first-round RT-PCR was run on the TCR CDR3. TCRdb reanalysed the multiplex PCR reads using MiXCR and keeps one entry per CDR3 protein. Of hundreds of thousands of distinct CDR3 sequences in the sample, about 20% were seen once. Sequenced: blood. The receptor source for this set is a man aged 30 to 39 with Graves' ophthalmopathy.

This clonotype was found many times. V gene TRBV28 combines with J gene TRBJ2-7, with 12 bases identical to TRBD2. CDR3 size: 17 residues. V lost 5 bases to trimming and J lost 6 bases; unmatched junction nucleotides: 14. CDR1 is MDHEN and CDR2 is SYDVKM in the germline V gene. CDR3 loop: CASSAGGASGRASEQYF. DNA of the CDR3: TGTGCCAGCAGTGCGGGCGGGGCTAGCGGGAGGGCCTCCGAGCAGTACTTC. The variable domain in full, with the rest retrieved from reference TRBV28 and TRBJ2-7, is DVKVTQSSRYLVKRTGEKVFLECVQDMDHENMFWYRQDPGLGLRLIYFSYDVKMKEKGDIPEGYSVSREKKERFSLILESASTNQTSMYLCASSAGGASGRASEQYFGPGTRLTVT.

This clonotype has just a few counts. CDR3 in amino acids: CASSPPAGQANTGELFF. The CDR3 bases are TGTGCCAGCAGTCCTCCGGCGGGACAGGCGAACACCGGGGAGCTGTTTTTT. The rearrangement links TRBV28 to TRBJ2-2, with TRBD1 matching 8 bases. This CDR3 spans 17 amino acids. Germline V lookup: CDR1 MDHEN, CDR2 SYDVKM. V shed 5 bases, J shed 0 bases, and the junction held 8 bases outside the gene matches.

This clonotype was detected a few times. The V call is TRBV19, the J call TRBJ1-5; D perhaps matches TRBD1 (5 bases). The V end lost 3 bases, the J end lost 0 bases, and 9 bases lay between the germline ends. Germline V lookup: CDR1 LNHDA, CDR2 SQIVND (reference sequence). CDR3 length equals 15 residues. CDR3 nucleotides: TGTGCCAGTAGTATGGGGCCGTATAGCAATCAGCCCCAGCATTTT. It translates to CASSMGPYSNQPQHF.

This clonotype has more than one count but fewer than ten. The chain carries TRBV7-2 and TRBJ2-7; tentative D call: TRBD2 (5 bases). This CDR3 region has 13 residues. Trimming shortened V by 4 bases and J by 2 bases, and 9 bases separated the two germline ends. In germline, CDR1 is SGHTA, CDR2 FQGNSA. The CDR3 nucleotides read TGTGCCAGCAGCTCGGGGTGGGCCTACGAGCAGTACTTC. This sequence encodes CASSSGWAYEQYF.

The rearrangement joins TRBV24-1 to TRBJ1-2; D call uncertain. Between the trimmed V and J ends, which lost 0 bases and 7 bases, there was a span of 11 bases. The CDR3 has 14 residues. In germline, CDR1 is KGHDR, CDR2 SFDVKD. This CDR3 reads CATSDLYGDSGYTF. CDR3 coding DNA: TGTGCCACCAGTGATTTGTATGGGGATTCTGGCTACACCTTC.

This chain links TRBV7-6 with TRBJ2-3, with D possibly matching TRBD1 (5 bases). The CDR3 is made up of 13 amino acids. V lost 3 bases, J lost 4 bases, and 8 bases lay in between. The germline CDR1 and CDR2 sequences are SGHVS and FNYEAQ. For the CDR3, the DNA is TGTGCCAGCAGCTTTCAGGGTCCAGATACGCAGTATTTT. It yields the protein CASSFQGPDTQYF.

This clonotype was detected a few times. The chain links TRBV18 to TRBJ1-1; no clear D. Deletions cut 2 bases from V and 1 base from J, with 11 bases between. CDR1 and CDR2 (germline): KGHSH, LQKENI. This CDR3 spans 15 amino acids. In DNA form, the CDR3 reads TGTGCCAGCTCACCATGGCGACACTCGAACACTGAAGCTTTCTTT. Protein: CASSPWRHSNTEAFF.

A word on this clonotype: This may be a read error: a much more frequent sequence differs by one nucleotide. V usage is TRBV29-1 and J usage is TRBJ1-1; D remains ambiguous. This CDR3 contains 11 residues. Germline loops: CDR1 SQVTM, CDR2 ANQGSEA. CDR3 nucleotide sequence: TGCAGCGTTACACGTGCCACTGTAGCTTTCTTT. The encoded protein is CSVTRATVAFF.

For this clonotype: This may stem from a read error, because a much larger clone lies one nucleotide away. V and J are TRBV7-2 and TRBJ2-5, with D hard to call. CDR1 and CDR2 (germline): SGHTA, FQGNSA. The CDR3 runs 12 residues. CDR3 amino acids: CAGSQAPETQYF. In DNA, the CDR3 is TGTGCCGGCAGCCAAGCCCCCGAGACCCAGTACTTC.

This clonotype was observed at least ten times. This chain joins TRBV2 and TRBJ1-1; tentative D call: TRBD1 (5 bases). The germline V and J ends were trimmed by 6 bases and 3 bases, with 17 bases remaining between them. Germline CDR1 reads SNHLY; CDR2 reads FYNNEI. The CDR3 sequence is 15 residues long. Here the CDR3 DNA reads TGTGCCAGCAGCCTGAGAGGGGCTGGAGACACTGAAGCTTTCTTT. Translated, it gives CASSLRGAGDTEAFF. The full variable domain, rest sourced from reference TRBV2 and TRBJ1-1, is EPEVTQTPSHQVTQMGQEVILRCVPISNHLYFYWYRQILGQKVEFLVSFYNNEISEKSEIFDDQFSVERPDGSNFTLKIRSTKLEDSAMYFCASSLRGAGDTEAFFGQGTRLTVV.

This clonotype was counted between two and nine times. This sequence joins TRBV7-2 and TRBJ1-6; D unclear. Deletions cut 1 base from V and 9 bases from J, with 7 bases between. CDR1 is SGHTA, CDR2 FQGNSA, per germline. The CDR3 length is 13 residues. Written as DNA, the CDR3 is TGTGCCAGCAGCTTAGTTTTGGGTTCACCCCTCCACTTT. Amino acids: CASSLVLGSPLHF.

This chain connects TRBV7-9 to TRBJ2-1, with 9 bases aligning to TRBD2. This CDR3 contains 16 residues. V gave up 5 bases and J gave up 3 bases; unmatched junction bases: 8. Germline assignment: CDR1 SEHNR and CDR2 FQNEAQ (reference sequence). The CDR3 protein is CASSLSGTSSYNEQFF. The CDR3 DNA reads as TGTGCCAGCAGCCTCTCCGGGACTAGCAGCTACAATGAGCAGTTCTTC.

The chain recombines TRBV2 with TRBJ1-3, with D hard to call. This CDR3 is 16 amino acids long. Germline CDR1 SNHLY, CDR2 FYNNEI. V was cut by 3 bases and J by 0 bases, with 12 bases left in between. The CDR3 loop reads CASSDSARISGNTIYF. In nucleotides, the CDR3 is TGTGCCAGCAGTGATTCTGCCAGGATCTCTGGAAACACCATATATTTT.

This clonotype was found a few times. V gene TRBV18 combines with J gene TRBJ1-4; D unclear. CDR1 KGHSH and CDR2 LQKENI come from the germline V gene. The ends were cut back, 1 base at V and 0 bases at J, with 9 bases in the middle. This CDR3 region has 16 residues. CDR3 region: CASSPLMGATNEKLFF. CDR3 nucleotide sequence: TGTGCCAGCTCACCACTAATGGGAGCAACTAATGAAAAACTGTTTTTT.

The CDR3 DNA reads TGTGCCACCAGTGATTCCTCGAACACTGAAGCTTTCTTT. It is translated as CATSDSSNTEAFF. The gene calls are TRBV24-1 and TRBJ1-1, with D hard to call. The CDR3 is 13 amino acids. CDR1 is KGHDR and CDR2 is SFDVKD in the germline V gene. V lost 2 bases and J lost 1, with 4 bases in between.

This chain uses TRBV12-3 or TRBV12-4 with TRBJ2-5, with D uncertain. The ends were cut back, 1 base at V and 1 base at J, with 7 bases in the middle. The CDR3 loop spans 14 amino acids. In nucleotides, the CDR3 is TGTGCCAGCAGTTTAGTGGCTGTCCAAGAGACCCAGTACTTC. This gives the protein CASSLVAVQETQYF.

This clonotype has just one count. J is TRBJ2-5 and V is TRBV3-1, with D possibly being TRBD2 (6 bases). Germline V CDR1 and CDR2: LGHDT, YNNKEL (reference sequence). This CDR3 comprises 15 residues. Trimming left V 2 bases short and J 3 bases short, with 13 bases between. The DNA of the CDR3 is TGTGCCAGCAGCCAAAATGGGACGGGAGAAGAGACCCAGTACTTC. Residues: CASSQNGTGEETQYF.